What follows are 2 T cell receptor beta chains derived from one specimen sequenced in a study of breast tumors, draining lymph nodes, adjacent tissues. MiXCR was run by TCRdb on the multiplex PCR reads, yielding one entry per CDR3 protein. Of about 230,000 distinct CDR3 sequences in the sample, approximately 29% are singletons; the top ten hold 1.2% to 1.5%. Breast cancer patients provided tissue from their axillary draining lymph nodes. The material sequenced was axillary lymph node tissue. The origin of the receptors is a female donor with breast cancer. Some clones in this sample may be carry-over from other donors' samples.

This clonotype came up many times. The V call is TRBV5-5, the J call TRBJ1-4; D gene unclear. Trimming shortened V by 0 bases and J by 6 bases, and 18 bases separated the two germline ends. The length of the CDR3 is 17 residues. Germline-derived CDR1 and CDR2 are SGHKS and YYEKEE (reference sequence). CDR3 in DNA: TGTGCCAGCAGCTTGGAATGGGCTCCAGTTGGGGATGAAAAACTGTTTTTT. Protein sequence: CASSLEWAPVGDEKLFF.

This clonotype showed up many times. The rearrangement links TRBV9 to TRBJ2-3; TRBD2 matches 11 bases. CDR1 is SGDLS and CDR2 is YYNGEE in the germline V gene. The trim removed 3 bases at V and 1 base at J, leaving 10 bases unmatched. The CDR3 is 18 amino acids. The CDR3 spells CASSAGLAGLVRTDTQYF. CDR3 bases: TGTGCCAGCAGCGCCGGACTAGCGGGTCTGGTTCGCACAGATACGCAGTATTTT.